The T cell receptor beta chain described here comes from a study of CD8 T cells in Susac syndrome. This CDR3 is 15 amino acids long. The trim removed 6 bases at V and 8 bases at J, leaving 11 bases unmatched. After extraction with the RNeasy kit, roughly 0.45 to 1 ug of the RNA was reverse transcribed using random hexamers. One entry per CDR3 protein, called by TCRdb with MiXCR from the immunoSEQ multiplex PCR reads. The sample includes 170,000 or so distinct CDR3 sequences, 85% to 95% of them seen just once. The receptor was derived from a human donor with multiple sclerosis. The source material was CD4+ T cells from PBMCs. This sequence joins TRBV12-3 or TRBV12-4 and TRBJ1-4, with 8 bases aligning to TRBD1. The CDR3 reads CASRNGQGGGEKLFF. The CDR3 DNA sequence: TGTGCCAGCAGAAATGGACAGGGCGGAGGGGAAAAACTGTTTTTT.